These 17 T cell receptor beta chains were sequenced from one sample in a study of regulatory T cells in long-lasting Graves disease. Arm-PCR of CDR3 regions and iRepertoire HTBI primers were used to build TCR beta libraries. From the multiplex PCR reads, TCRdb called clonotypes with MiXCR, one entry per CDR3 protein. The data show around 510,000 distinct CDR3 sequences, less than 25% seen once. Stated time point: persistent/refractory GD, antithyroid drugs over 5 years with positive TRAb. PBMC RNA served as the TCR library source. Sequenced here: peripheral blood mononuclear cells (PBMCs), sampled when the disease was refractory, from a patient treated with antithyroid drugs. These receptors came from a female donor with Graves disease.

This clonotype was picked up many times. This CDR3 is CSAGSGRVGETQYF. The CDR3 nucleotides are TGCAGTGCTGGGAGCGGGAGGGTAGGAGAGACCCAGTACTTC. The V and J genes are TRBV20-1 and TRBJ2-5, with 10 positions matching TRBD2. Germline values: CDR1 DFQATT, CDR2 SNEGSKA (reference sequence). Trimming took 5 bases from V and 4 from J; bases not matched to a gene: 7. This CDR3 region has 14 residues.

V usage is TRBV4-1 and J usage is TRBJ2-7; D perhaps matches TRBD1 (5 bases). The germline CDR1 and CDR2 sequences are MGHRA and YSYEKL. CDR3 size: 14 residues. V gave up 5 bases and J gave up 1 base, with 12 bases separating them. CDR3 nucleotide sequence: TGCGCCAGCAGCTCCCTTGCAGGGTCCTACGAGCAGTACTTC. This gives the protein CASSSLAGSYEQYF.

The table lists this clonotype with a few counts. The chain employs TRBV19 and TRBJ2-2, with a possible D match to TRBD2 (6 bases). The ends were cut back, 5 bases at V and 6 bases at J, with 22 bases in the middle. This CDR3 has 17 amino acids. Per germline, CDR1 LNHDA and CDR2 SQIVND (reference sequence). The CDR3 nucleotides are TGTGCCAGTAGTCCGAAAATGCCCCCAGTAGCGGCCGGGGAGCTGTTTTTT. As protein: CASSPKMPPVAAGELFF.

This sequence joins TRBV11-2 and TRBJ2-3, with 14 bases identical to TRBD2. Germline trimming cut 5 bases from V and 5 bases from J; bases unmatched to any gene: 12. Germline-derived CDR1 and CDR2 are SGHAT and FQNNGV. The CDR3 extends over 18 amino acids. CDR3 nucleotide sequence: TGTGCCAGCAGCCCTAGACTAGCGGGAGGGCTCATTGGAGATACGCAGTATTTT. Amino acids: CASSPRLAGGLIGDTQYF. The whole variable domain, filled in from reference TRBV11-2 and TRBJ2-3, reads EAGVAQSPRYKIIEKRQSVAFWCNPISGHATLYWYQQILGQGPKLLIQFQNNGVVDDSQLPKDRFSAERLKGVDSTLKIQPAKLEDSAVYLCASSPRLAGGLIGDTQYFGPGTRLTVL.

This clonotype was seen many times. This chain joins TRBV3-1 and TRBJ2-7; weak D call: TRBD1 (5 bases). The germline V gene has CDR1 LGHDT and CDR2 YNNKEL (reference sequence). CDR3 length: 15 residues. V lost 0 bases and J 1 base, leaving 10 bases between the germline ends. In DNA form, the CDR3 reads TGTGCCAGCAGCCAAGACCCTGACAGTTCCTACGAGCAGTACTTC. This encodes CASSQDPDSSYEQYF.

This clonotype was found a few times. This chain uses TRBV6-2 or TRBV6-3 with TRBJ1-1, with D unresolved. In germline, CDR1 is MNHEY, CDR2 SVGEGT. V was shortened by 0 bases and J by 2 bases, with 19 bases between the two germline ends. This CDR3 is built from 18 residues. CDR3 in amino acids: CASSYSTAPGEGNTEAFF. The DNA of the CDR3 is TGTGCCAGCAGTTACTCGACCGCCCCAGGAGAGGGAAACACTGAAGCTTTCTTT.

The chain employs TRBV25-1 and TRBJ2-7; D gene uncertain. V was shortened by 5 bases and J by 3 bases, with 11 bases between the two germline ends. This CDR3 is 13 amino acids long. Germline CDR1 reads MGHDK; CDR2 reads SYGVNS. CDR3 coding DNA: TGTGCCAGCAGTCTCGGATCCAACTACGAGCAGTACTTC. As protein: CASSLGSNYEQYF.

Ten or more counts support this clonotype. The CDR3: CASSLSVSSYNSPLHF. The CDR3 region has the DNA TGTGCCAGCAGTTTATCGGTTAGCTCCTATAATTCACCCCTCCACTTT. V and J are TRBV27 and TRBJ1-6, with D hard to call. Trimming stripped 0 bases from V and 0 bases from J, with 6 bases between. The CDR3 runs 16 residues. Germline loops: CDR1 MNHEY, CDR2 SMNVEV (reference sequence).

This clonotype was seen a few times. A much larger clone differs by one base, so this may be a read error. The rearrangement links TRBV27 to TRBJ1-2, with D uncertain. The CDR3 extends over 14 amino acids. Germline V gene sequence: CDR1 MNHEY, CDR2 SMNVEV (reference sequence). Between the trimmed V and J ends, which lost 7 bases and 4 bases, there was a span of 16 bases. CDR3 nucleotides: TGTGCCAGCAAGACCACCGGCGCGAGCTATGGCTACACCTTC. Translating it yields CASKTTGASYGYTF.

This clonotype was counted only a few times. The chain recombines TRBV13 with TRBJ2-7; maybe TRBD1 (5 bases). The CDR3 spans 14 residues. CDR1 is PRHDT, CDR2 FYEKMQ, per germline (reference sequence). Trimming pared 1 base from V and 5 bases from J, leaving 12 bases between. CDR3: CASSLAGLRHEQYF. As DNA, the CDR3 is TGTGCCAGCAGCTTAGCAGGGTTAAGACACGAGCAGTACTTC. Variable domain in full (rest from reference TRBV13 and TRBJ2-7): AAGVIQSPRHLIKEKRETATLKCYPIPRHDTVYWYQQGPGQDPQFLISFYEKMQSDKGSIPDRFSAQQFSDYHSELNMSSLELGDSALYFCASSLAGLRHEQYFGPGTRLTVT.

This clonotype appeared many times. V usage is TRBV6-1 and J usage is TRBJ2-5, with a weak D call TRBD1 (6 bases). The germline V gene has CDR1 MNHNS and CDR2 SASEGT. Trimming left V 8 bases short and J 7 bases short, with 11 bases between. This CDR3 has 11 residues. The CDR3 sequence is CASEQGGTQYF. In DNA form, the CDR3 reads TGTGCCAGCGAACAGGGTGGGACCCAGTACTTC.

This clonotype showed up many times. The CDR3 region is CASSLSPGDGYTF. As DNA, the CDR3 is TGTGCCAGCAGTTTATCACCAGGGGACGGCTACACCTTC. The V gene is TRBV28, the J gene TRBJ1-2; possible D gene TRBD1, 6 bases. The CDR3 sequence is 13 residues long. Germline CDR1 MDHEN, CDR2 SYDVKM. Trimming took 1 base from V and 8 from J, leaving 11 bases between them.

The rearrangement uses TRBV7-2 and TRBJ1-1; possible D gene TRBD1, 6 bases. V lost 5 bases to trimming and J lost 2 bases, with 24 bases between them. This CDR3 has 18 residues. From germline, CDR1 is SGHTA and CDR2 FQGNSA. CDR3 in amino acids: CASSIGIGGASQNTEAFF. Here the CDR3 DNA reads TGTGCCAGCAGCATAGGGATTGGGGGGGCGTCGCAAAACACTGAAGCTTTCTTT. The full variable domain, completed using reference TRBV7-2 and TRBJ1-1, is GAGVSQSPSNKVTEKGKDVELRCDPISGHTALYWYRQSLGQGLEFLIYFQGNSAPDKSGLPSDRFSAERTGGSVSTLTIQRTQQEDSAVYLCASSIGIGGASQNTEAFFGQGTRLTVV.

The CDR3 DNA sequence: TGTGCCAGCAGTTCCACAGGGTTCTCCACAGATACGCAGTATTTT. It encodes CASSSTGFSTDTQYF. The rearrangement links TRBV12-3 or TRBV12-4 to TRBJ2-3, with D possibly being TRBD1 (6 bases). This CDR3 has 15 residues. V was pared by 4 bases and J by 2 bases, with 13 bases between.

This clonotype showed up just a few times. The V and J genes are TRBV29-1 and TRBJ1-1, with 10 bases fitting TRBD1. CDR1 is SQVTM and CDR2 is ANQGSEA in the germline V gene. This CDR3 has 11 amino acids. CDR3 nucleotide sequence: TGCACGGGACAGGGGATTAATGAAGCTTTCTTT. It codes for CTGQGINEAFF.

To note about this clonotype: A read error is possible here, since a much larger clone lies one base away. This chain uses TRBV20-1 with TRBJ2-7; 8 nucleotides agree with TRBD2. Trimming removed 4 bases from V and 0 bases from J; junction bases left unmatched: 2. CDR3 length equals 13 residues. Germline V gene lookup returns CDR1 DFQATT and CDR2 SNEGSKA (reference sequence). The CDR3 loop is CSATGTSSYEQYF. The CDR3, as DNA: TGCAGTGCTACCGGGACTAGCTCCTACGAGCAGTACTTC.

This clonotype was counted many times. This rearrangement joins TRBV5-1 to TRBJ1-5; TRBD1 matches at 9 bases. Germline trimming cut 4 bases from V and 8 bases from J; bases unmatched to any gene: 7. Germline V gives CDR1 SGHRS, CDR2 YFSETQ. The CDR3 runs to 14 residues. CDR3 loop: CASSPDRGSEPQHF. CDR3 sequence (DNA): TGCGCCAGCAGCCCGGACAGGGGTAGTGAGCCCCAGCATTTT. Full variable domain (missing parts from reference TRBV5-1 and TRBJ1-5): KAGVTQTPRYLIKTRGQQVTLSCSPISGHRSVSWYQQTPGQGLQFLFEYFSETQRNKGNFPGRFSGRQFSNSRSEMNVSTLELGDSALYLCASSPDRGSEPQHFGDGTRLSIL.